The rows below give T cell receptor beta chains drawn from one sample of a study of T cells in Graves' hyperthyroidism and ophthalmopathy. TCRdb passed the multiplex PCR reads through MiXCR, listing each CDR3 protein once. The data hold hundreds of thousands of distinct CDR3 sequences, with approximately 40% observed a single time. The sample consisted of blood. The receptor set was obtained from a man in his late teens or twenties with Graves' hyperthyroidism. CDR3s include the opening cysteine and the closing phenylalanine or tryptophan. A D gene is named only where the DNA matches it firmly. A clone size is listed for some rows: how often the clone was seen (once, few, many), or a class if it is expanded.

TRBJ2-6,16,few,NA,TRBV20-1,CSASLRGRSGANVLTF,TGCAGTGCCTCTCTTAGGGGCCGCTCTGGGGCCAACGTCCTGACTTTC
TRBJ2-7,14,NA,TRBD1,TRBV6-5,CASSYRGLYDEQYF,TGTGCCAGCAGCTACAGGGGGCTCTACGACGAGCAGTACTTC
TRBJ2-2,15,NA,NA,TRBV29-1,CSVEYLGSRTGELFF,TGCAGCGTTGAGTATTTGGGCAGTAGAACCGGGGAGCTGTTTTTT
TRBJ1-1,13,NA,NA,TRBV5-5,CASSLDRIGEAFF,TGTGCCAGCAGCCTTGACAGGATCGGTGAAGCTTTCTTT
TRBJ1-4,13,NA,NA,TRBV7-9,CASSLETRVKLFF,TGTGCCAGCAGCTTAGAGACCAGGGTTAAACTGTTTTTT
TRBJ2-5,13,NA,NA,TRBV4-1,CASSQPQGETQYF,TGCGCCAGCAGCCAACCTCAGGGAGAGACCCAGTACTTC
TRBJ1-4,15,NA,NA,TRBV5-1,CASSLEGGTGEKLFF,TGCGCCAGCAGCTTGGAAGGGGGGACTGGGGAAAAACTGTTTTTT
TRBJ1-3,14,NA,NA,TRBV5-4,CASSFDPSGNTIYF,TGTGCCAGCAGCTTCGACCCCTCTGGAAACACCATATATTTT
TRBJ1-5,12,many,NA,TRBV6-6,CASRHSNQPQHF,TGTGCCAGCCGACATAGCAATCAGCCCCAGCATTTT
TRBJ2-6,18,many,TRBD2,TRBV7-2,CASSSRTSGSSGANVLTF,TGTGCCAGCAGCTCGCGGACTAGCGGGAGTTCTGGGGCCAACGTCCTGACTTTC
TRBJ2-7,15,NA,TRBD1,TRBV7-2,CASSLLRTGRREQYF,TGTGCCAGCAGCTTACTCCGGACAGGGAGGCGCGAGCAGTACTTC
TRBJ1-1,11,NA,NA,TRBV7-2,CASSLLLKQYF,TGTGCCAGCAGCTTATTGCTGAAGCAATACTTT
TRBJ2-7,17,many,NA,TRBV15,CATSREVVGTGSYEQYF,TGTGCCACCAGCAGAGAGGTTGTAGGGACCGGGTCCTACGAGCAGTACTTC
TRBJ1-1,13,many,NA,TRBV20-1,CSAQGRMNTEAFF,TGCAGTGCCCAGGGACGGATGAACACTGAAGCTTTCTTT
TRBJ2-7,12,NA,TRBD2,TRBV20-1,CSAPTSWGEQYF,TGCAGTGCGCCGACTAGCTGGGGCGAGCAGTACTTC
TRBJ2-5,13,few,NA,TRBV7-8,CASSLAFLETQYF,TGTGCCAGCAGCTTAGCGTTTCTAGAGACCCAGTACTTC
TRBJ2-2,15,few,NA,TRBV11-2,CASSLSGSITGELFF,TGTGCCAGCAGCTTATCCGGGAGCATCACCGGGGAGCTGTTTTTT
TRBJ1-1,15,NA,NA,TRBV10-3,CAISPDEGVGTEAFF,TGTGCCATCAGTCCTGATGAGGGGGTCGGAACTGAAGCTTTCTTT
TRBJ1-4,18,NA,TRBD1,TRBV7-2,CASSTQGQWTTSNEKLFF,TGTGCCAGCAGCACCCAGGGACAGTGGACAACTTCTAATGAAAAACTGTTTTTT